This T cell receptor beta chain originates from a study of cytomegalovirus exposure and HLA in healthy donors. Per germline, CDR1 LGHNA and CDR2 YSLEER. This CDR3 contains 16 residues. The V and J ends lost 1 base and 0 bases respectively, with 11 bases between them. Use of 60 Vbeta and 13 Jbeta primers characterized the PCR. Assay: immunoSEQ multiplex PCR; the TCRdb copy retains only in-frame clones and omits some. Among around 140,000 clones, about 61% were seen once, and the ten largest hold 2% to 3%. The sample was PBMCs. This clonotype was sampled from a woman aged 40 to 50 in good health and CMV-seronegative. The chain uses TRBV4-3 and TRBJ2-3, with D possibly TRBD2 on 7 matching bases. This CDR3 is CASSQVRGGSTDTQYF. CDR3 sequence (DNA): TGCGCCAGCAGCCAAGTAAGGGGGGGCAGCACAGATACGCAGTATTTT.